This T cell receptor beta chain was profiled in a study of cytomegalovirus exposure and HLA in healthy donors. The germline V and J ends were trimmed by 4 bases and 4 bases, with 14 bases remaining between them. CDR1 LNHDA and CDR2 SQIVND come from the germline V gene (reference sequence). The CDR3 length is 16 residues. Worth noting for this clone: What it recognizes is unknown.

Whole-study results and caveats: In presence/absence analyses, roughly uniform sequencing depth across donors was assumed.

60 Vbeta and 13 Jbeta primers were used in PCR. Sequencing used immunoSEQ multiplex PCR; TCRdb keeps in-frame clones, though not all of them. The sample includes 100,000 to 150,000 clones, 72% of them seen just once. The V and J genes are TRBV19 and TRBJ1-6; D is perhaps TRBD1 (6 bases). Sequencing was carried out using PBMCs. This clonotype originated in a young man in good health and CMV-seronegative. The chain's CDR3 is CASSTAGRGYNSPLHF. The CDR3 bases are TGTGCCAGTAGTACCGCCGGGAGGGGGTATAATTCACCCCTCCACTTT.